One T cell receptor beta chain is described in this entry. The sample originates from a study of OX40 agonist ivuxolimab in advanced cancers. Study-level information: Partial responses were achieved by three patients: one hepatocellular carcinoma, two cutaneous melanoma.

CDR3 length equals 19 residues. Trimming removed 4 bases from V and 0 bases from J, with 22 bases in between. Germline CDR1 is GTSNPN and CDR2 is SVGIG (reference sequence). The assay was immunoSEQ multiplex PCR, and TCRdb's table has in-frame clones only and misses some. The sample contains 85,000 to 95,000 clones, roughly nine tenths of which appear only once. The source was CD4+ or CD8+ T cells sorted from blood, collected in a trial of the OX40 agonist ivuxolimab. This TCR derives from an adult with an advanced solid tumor such as melanoma, head and neck, liver or kidney cancer. V is TRBV30 and J is TRBJ2-6, with TRBD1 as a possible D gene (6 bases). CDR3 in DNA: TGTGCCTGGACGAGGGGGTGGGGCCGCTCGAGCTCTGGGGCCAACGTCCTGACTTTC. Its translation is CAWTRGWGRSSSGANVLTF.